One and the same sample provided the 20 T cell receptor beta chains below, sequenced in a study of T cell repertoires in ileal Crohn's disease. Profiled with immunoSEQ multiplex PCR; TCRdb holds only in-frame clones, not every one. The table lists around 4,500 clones, more than 60% of them singletons, with around 15% in the top ten. Sequencing was performed on ileal tissue. The source of these receptors is an adult with Crohn's disease.

This clone was recorded a few times. V gene TRBV27 combines with J gene TRBJ1-4; TRBD1 agrees at 10 bases. The CDR3 has 15 amino acids. Germline trimming cut 3 bases from V and 7 bases from J; bases unmatched to any gene: 5. Germline V CDR1 and CDR2: MNHEY, SMNVEV (reference sequence). In DNA, the CDR3 is TGTGCCAGCAGTTTTTGGACAGGGGGTGGTGAAAAACTGTTTTTT. It is translated as CASSFWTGGGEKLFF.

J is TRBJ2-3 and V is TRBV10-3; 7 positions match TRBD2. Germline V CDR1 and CDR2: ENHRY, SYGVKD. J was trimmed by 5 bases and V by 4 bases; bases with no gene match: 3. The CDR3 extends over 13 amino acids. The CDR3 DNA is TGTGCCATCAGTGTTTCGGGGGGAGATACGCAGTATTTT. This encodes CAISVSGGDTQYF.

A note on this clone: Distinct nucleotide sequences in the sample also encode this CDR3. The V call is TRBV18, the J call TRBJ2-3; TRBD2 agrees at 9 bases. Germline V gene lookup returns CDR1 KGHSH and CDR2 LQKENI. CDR3 length: 16 residues. Trimming cost V 3 bases and J 4 bases; bases outside gene matches: 8. The CDR3 coding sequence is TGTGCCAGCTCACCCTCAGGAGCGGGAGGAGCAGATACGCAGTATTTT. It specifies CASSPSGAGGADTQYF.

The J gene is TRBJ2-5, the V gene TRBV7-2; 7 bases fit TRBD2. The germline V gene has CDR1 SGHTA and CDR2 FQGNSA. The CDR3 consists of 15 residues. V dropped 0 bases and J dropped 3; count of bases not matched to a gene: 4. CDR3 amino acids: CASSLARGGEETQYF. The CDR3 bases are TGTGCCAGCAGCTTAGCTAGGGGAGGGGAAGAGACCCAGTACTTC.

The chain joins TRBV6-5 to TRBJ1-1, with TRBD1 as a possible D gene (6 bases). Germline V gives CDR1 MNHEY, CDR2 SVGAGI. This CDR3 is built from 14 residues. With 6 bases removed from V and 0 bases from J, the gap between germline ends came to 11 bases. In DNA form, the CDR3 reads TGTGCCAGCAGACAGGGTTGGATGAACACTGAAGCTTTCTTT. Encoded protein: CASRQGWMNTEAFF.

CDR3 sequence reads: CASSQERQGAGELFF. In nucleotides, the CDR3 is TGCGCCAGCAGCCAAGAAAGACAGGGTGCCGGGGAGCTGTTTTTT. The chain employs TRBV4-1 and TRBJ2-2; 7 bases fit TRBD1. The CDR3 loop spans 15 amino acids. V was pared by 0 bases and J by 6 bases, with 4 bases of the junction left unmatched. Germline CDR1 MGHRA, CDR2 YSYEKL.

The CDR3 nucleotides read TGTGCCAGCAGCTTCGCCGGGTTGGGGCGGGAAAACACCATATATTTT. Translating gives CASSFAGLGRENTIYF. This chain joins TRBV7-9 and TRBJ1-3; the D gene is possibly TRBD1 (5 bases). The V and J ends lost 3 bases and 6 bases respectively, with 18 bases between them. Per germline, CDR1 SEHNR and CDR2 FQNEAQ (reference sequence). CDR3 length equals 16 residues.

This clone was seen a handful of times. This chain's CDR3 is CASSTGLYTDTQYF. Written as DNA, the CDR3 is TGTGCCAGCAGTACCGGACTATACACAGATACGCAGTATTTT. The genes are TRBV6-5 and TRBJ2-3, with a possible D match to TRBD2 (6 bases). Deletions cut 5 bases from V and 2 bases from J, with 11 bases between. This CDR3 has 14 amino acids. Germline CDR1 and CDR2: MNHEY and SVGAGI.

The chain uses TRBV6-4 and TRBJ2-3; 10 bases line up with TRBD2. CDR1 MRHNA and CDR2 SNTAGT come from the germline V gene. V dropped 2 bases and J dropped 1; count of bases not matched to a gene: 12. The CDR3 loop spans 19 amino acids. The CDR3 DNA is TGTGCCAGCAGTGACCCGCCCGTCAGCGGGGGGGCGGGCACAGATACGCAGTATTTT. Residues: CASSDPPVSGGAGTDTQYF.

The J gene is TRBJ1-6, the V gene TRBV7-2, with D tentatively TRBD1 (5 bases). The germline V and J ends were trimmed by 0 bases and 14 bases, with 11 bases remaining between them. Germline lookup yields CDR1 SGHTA and CDR2 FQGNSA. This CDR3 is built from 13 residues. CDR3 sequence: CASSLAPQGSLHF. Written as DNA, the CDR3 is TGTGCCAGCAGCTTAGCGCCGCAGGGATCCCTCCACTTT.

This sequence joins TRBV7-3 and TRBJ2-3, with TRBD2 as a possible D gene (5 bases). Germline assignment: CDR1 SGHTA and CDR2 FQGTGA. The germline V and J ends were trimmed by 5 bases and 2 bases, with 11 bases remaining between them. This CDR3 has 14 residues. CDR3 region: CASSRNGDTDTQYF. In nucleotides, the CDR3 is TGTGCCAGCAGCCGTAACGGGGACACAGATACGCAGTATTTT.

The rearrangement joins TRBV7-2 to TRBJ2-5, with TRBD2 matching over 8 bases. Germline CDR1 SGHTA, CDR2 FQGNSA. The trim removed 6 bases at V and 2 bases at J, leaving 8 bases unmatched. The CDR3 has 15 residues. The DNA of the CDR3 is TGTGCCAGCAGTTCGGGACTAGTGGGGCAAGAGACCCAGTACTTC. This gives the protein CASSSGLVGQETQYF.

This rearrangement joins TRBV11-2 to TRBJ1-4; the match to TRBD1 covers 8 bases. The ends lost 5 bases at V and 8 bases at J; junction bases unmatched: 13. This CDR3 has 16 amino acids. CDR1 and CDR2 (germline): SGHAT, FQNNGV. CDR3 nucleotides: TGTGCCAGCAGCCCCCAGGGGGCGGGGACGGACGAAAAACTGTTTTTT. It codes for CASSPQGAGTDEKLFF.

The J gene is TRBJ2-7, the V gene TRBV28; TRBD1 matches 9 bases. CDR3 length equals 13 residues. V lost 6 bases to trimming and J lost 2 bases; unmatched junction nucleotides: 2. Looked up from germline, CDR1 is MDHEN and CDR2 is SYDVKM. In DNA form, the CDR3 reads TGTGCCAGCAGGCGACAGGGGGCCTACGAGCAGTACTTC. This codes for CASRRQGAYEQYF.

The V gene is TRBV7-3, the J gene TRBJ2-6; 9 positions match TRBD1. There are 17 residues in the CDR3. Trimming took 5 bases from V and 3 from J; bases not matched to a gene: 8. Germline V CDR1 and CDR2: SGHTA, FQGTGA. The chain's CDR3 is CASSPGTGNLGANVLTF. The CDR3 DNA is TGTGCCAGCAGCCCCGGGACAGGGAACCTTGGGGCCAACGTCCTGACTTTC. Full variable domain (missing parts from reference TRBV7-3 and TRBJ2-6): GAGVSQTPSNKVTEKGKYVELRCDPISGHTALYWYRQSLGQGPEFLIYFQGTGAADDSGLPNDRFFAVRPEGSVSTLKIQRTERGDSAVYLCASSPGTGNLGANVLTFGAGSRLTVL.

This clone turned up a few times. V is TRBV27 and J is TRBJ1-6; 10 positions match TRBD1. Trimming at V came to 7 bases and at J to 5 bases, leaving 14 bases not matched to a gene. The CDR3 loop spans 18 amino acids. Looked up from germline, CDR1 is MNHEY and CDR2 is SMNVEV (reference sequence). DNA of the CDR3: TGTGCCAGCACCCTACTTTCCGGGACAGGGGTGAATAATTCACCCCTCCACTTT. Translating it yields CASTLLSGTGVNNSPLHF.

J is TRBJ2-3 and V is TRBV2, with 9 bases matching TRBD2. This CDR3 has 16 residues. Germline values: CDR1 SNHLY, CDR2 FYNNEI. V shed 6 bases, J shed 0 bases, and the junction held 7 bases outside the gene matches. Here the CDR3 reads CASRHWLAGSTDTQYF. CDR3 sequence (DNA): TGTGCCAGCAGGCACTGGCTAGCGGGGAGCACAGATACGCAGTATTTT.

This clone was picked up a small number of times. The chain's CDR3 is CASSSRGAHTDTQYF. The CDR3 DNA reads as TGTGCCAGCAGCTCCCGGGGGGCACACACAGATACGCAGTATTTT. J is TRBJ2-3 and V is TRBV7-2, with a tentative D call TRBD2 (7 bases). This CDR3 region has 15 residues. Trimming cost V 4 bases and J 2 bases, with 13 bases left between them. Germline assignment: CDR1 SGHTA and CDR2 FQGNSA.

The chain recombines TRBV19 with TRBJ1-2; D is possibly TRBD1 (5 bases). This CDR3 region has 14 residues. V gave up 5 bases and J gave up 7 bases, with 17 bases separating them. CDR1 is LNHDA and CDR2 is SQIVND in the germline V gene (reference sequence). This CDR3 reads CASSLLQGTRGYTF. CDR3 bases: TGTGCCAGTAGTCTCCTCCAGGGAACCCGTGGCTACACCTTC.

This rearrangement joins TRBV6-1 to TRBJ2-7; 8 bases fit TRBD2. The V gene end was trimmed by 2 bases and the J gene end by 6 bases; junction bases not matched to a gene: 9. The CDR3 totals 15 residues. Germline CDR1 and CDR2: MNHNS and SASEGT. The chain's CDR3 is CASSETPGGPSEQYF. Here the CDR3 DNA reads TGTGCCAGCAGTGAAACCCCGGGAGGGCCGAGCGAGCAGTACTTC.